This TCR beta chain derives from a study of cytomegalovirus exposure and HLA in healthy donors. Study context: In a previous analysis, more than 90 million unique TCR beta sequences were found from 170 million or so T cells.

This clone was found a few times. Antigen: not known. Both 60 Vbeta primers and 13 Jbeta primers went into the PCR. Profiled with immunoSEQ multiplex PCR; TCRdb holds only in-frame clones, not every one. The table shows around 160,000 clones, with roughly 78% occurring only once. Study conclusions and caveats: Rarity marked most TCR sequences, yet some public TCRs occurred in many donors. Later analysis demonstrated an association between a missense DCLRE1C variant and TCR beta V- and J-gene trimming. Productive rates of about 90% or about 30% were seen for most TCR beta V segments in an earlier analysis.

The sequenced material came from PBMCs. The TCR originated in a man in his forties in good health and CMV-seropositive.

CDR3 protein: CASSKGLAGVYEQFF. The CDR3, as DNA: TGTGCCAGCAGCAAAGGGCTAGCGGGAGTATATGAGCAGTTCTTC. The chain carries TRBV14 and TRBJ2-1; TRBD2 matches at 10 bases. This CDR3 has 15 residues. J was trimmed by 8 bases and V by 5 bases; bases with no gene match: 9. Germline CDR1 is SGHDN and CDR2 is FVKESK.